This T cell receptor (beta chain) was documented in a study of neoadjuvant anti-PD-1 for oral cavity cancer. For the study at large: Patients without progression received a fourth nivolumab dose around day 43, then surgical resection on days 50-56. Points from the study as a whole: Treg/Th17 ratio rose with pretreatment blood and fell with post-treatment tumor TCRbeta clonality.

Sequencing used immunoSEQ multiplex PCR; TCRdb keeps in-frame clones, though not all of them. This table holds tens of thousands of clones, roughly 29% found once. Germline-derived CDR1 and CDR2 are MDHEN and SYDVKM. The CDR3 length is 15 residues. Trimming removed 6 bases from V and 3 bases from J, with 15 bases in between. Time point given: after neoadjuvant nivolumab, at surgical resection. As to this clone: Its antigen remains unknown.

This chain links TRBV28 with TRBJ2-4; the D gene is possibly TRBD2 (5 bases). The TCR comes from a person between 40 and 80 years old with oral cavity squamous cell carcinoma. Source: tumor tissue, taken after nivolumab (anti-PD-1) treatment. The CDR3 coding sequence is TGTGCCAGCAGCTCATCGGGATATGGCAAAAACATTCAGTACTTC. Amino acids: CASSSSGYGKNIQYF.